The 20 T cell receptor beta chains reported below all come from one sample, sequenced in a study of T cell clonality in common variable immunodeficiency. The repertoire was sequenced with immunoSEQ multiplex PCR; TCRdb's copy has only in-frame clones and lacks some. Recorded here are roughly 52,000 clones, none singletons. The sequenced sample was peripheral blood mononuclear cells. The receptors originated from a person between 18 and 70 years old in good health.

The table lists this clone with many counts. Sequencing ends 3 residues short of the CDR3 end; the germline J gene provides the rest. This chain joins TRBV20-1 and TRBJ2-7; no reliable D call. V was pared by 5 bases and J by 1 base, with 6 bases between. The CDR3 contains 11 residues. Germline values: CDR1 DFQATT, CDR2 SNEGSKA (reference sequence). CDR3 DNA (partial): TGCAGTGCTTTACTTTCCTACGAG. As protein: CSALLSYE. From start to end, the CDR3 is CSALLSYEQYF.

This clone was observed many times. With the read ending 3 residues before the CDR3 end, the germline J gene is used to fill in that end. The rearrangement uses TRBV5-1 and TRBJ2-3, with TRBD2 matching over 8 bases. From germline, CDR1 is SGHRS and CDR2 YFSETQ. The V gene end was trimmed by 0 bases and the J gene end by 4 bases; junction bases not matched to a gene: 4. This CDR3 is built from 15 residues. The CDR3 is CASSLVSGIADTQYF. The part of the CDR3 DNA that was read is TGCGCCAGCAGCTTGGTTAGCGGGATTGCAGATACG.

Many counts were recorded for this clone. The read ends 3 residues before the CDR3 terminus; that terminus is restored from the germline J gene. This chain connects TRBV7-9 to TRBJ2-2; the match to TRBD2 covers 13 bases. Per the germline V gene, CDR1 is SEHNR and CDR2 is FQNEAQ (reference sequence). The CDR3 has 15 amino acids. V lost 4 bases and J lost 6; bases outside the gene matches: 2. The sequenced part of the CDR3 DNA is TGTGCCAGCAGCTCACTAGCGGGAGGGGCCGGGGAG. Its protein is CASSSLAGGAGE. The full-length CDR3 reads as CASSSLAGGAGELFF.

Remarks on this clone: The junction departs from germline at one end; a sequencing error may be responsible. The DNA ends 3 residues before the CDR3 does, and the rest of the CDR3 is filled in from the germline J gene. The chain carries TRBV7-9 and TRBJ2-7; tentative D call: TRBD1 (5 bases). The CDR3 runs 13 residues. CDR1 and CDR2 (germline): SEHNR, FQNEAQ (reference sequence). The CDR3 here is CSSSPETAYEQYF. Incomplete CDR3 DNA: TGTTCCAGCAGCCCCGAGACAGCCTACGAG. Together with reference TRBV7-9 and TRBJ2-7, the CDR3 gives the full variable domain: DTGVSQNPRHKITKRGQNVTFRCDPISEHNRLYWYRQTLGQGPEFLTYFQNEAQLEKSRLLSDRFSAERPKGSFSTLEIQRTEQGDSAMYLCSSSPETAYEQYFGPGTRLTVT.

To note about this clone: The CDR3 end is not reached by the read, which stops 3 residues before it; the germline J gene fills it in. This chain joins TRBV19 and TRBJ2-2, with TRBD2 as a possible D gene (5 bases). CDR1 LNHDA and CDR2 SQIVND come from the germline V gene (reference sequence). This CDR3 region has 15 residues. CDR3 bases read: TGTGCCAGTAGCCGAGGGTCACAGTCAAATGAAAAG. Its protein is CASSRGSQSNEK. The entire CDR3 reads CASSRGSQSNEKLFF.

This clone has ten or more counts. CDR3 DNA (partial): TGTGCCAGCAGTTACTACCCAGGTCAAGAGACC. Translation: CASSYYPGQET. The CDR3 reads in full as CASSYYPGQETQYF. The chain joins TRBV6-2 or TRBV6-3 to TRBJ2-5, with D unclear. The CDR3 extends 3 residues past the end of the read, so its final part is completed from the germline J gene. The CDR3 runs 14 residues. Germline V lookup: CDR1 MNHEY, CDR2 SVGEGT. V lost 1 base, J lost 2 bases, and 8 bases lay in between.

This clone was counted many times. Read coverage stops 3 residues before the CDR3 terminus; the germline J gene supplies the remainder. J is TRBJ2-1 and V is TRBV9, with 11 bases matching TRBD2. Germline lookup yields CDR1 SGDLS and CDR2 YYNGEE. This CDR3 is built from 16 residues. Trimming at V came to 0 bases and at J to 2 bases, leaving 1 base not matched to a gene. The CDR3 sequence is CASSVELAGAYNEQFF. Partial CDR3 DNA: TGTGCCAGCAGCGTAGAACTAGCGGGAGCCTACAATGAG.

Ten or more counts support this clone. The read stops 3 residues short of the end of the CDR3; the missing end is completed from the germline J gene. V and J are TRBV7-3 and TRBJ2-2; D is undetermined. The CDR3 has 15 amino acids. CDR1 and CDR2 from the germline V gene are SGHTA and FQGTGA. Trimming removed 2 bases from V and 4 bases from J, with 11 bases in between. The part of the CDR3 DNA that was read is TGTGCCAGCAGCTTACTTTCCTCCCTCACCGGGGAG. Its translation is CASSLLSSLTGE. The complete CDR3 sequence is CASSLLSSLTGELFF.

This clone was detected many times. The CDR3 end lies 3 residues beyond the end of the read and is filled in from the germline J gene. This chain connects TRBV29-1 to TRBJ2-7; no reliable D call. The CDR3 length is 13 residues. Germline V CDR1 and CDR2: SQVTM, ANQGSEA. V shed 4 bases and J shed 1 base, with 11 bases lying between them. CDR3 residues: CSVGRLSSYEQYF. Partial CDR3 DNA: TGCAGCGTTGGCCGCCTAAGTTCCTACGAG.

This clone appeared many times. The observed sequence ends 3 residues before the CDR3 terminus, with the missing tail filled in from the germline J gene. The chain couples TRBV30 to TRBJ2-1, with 9 nucleotides matching TRBD2. Germline loops: CDR1 GTSNPN, CDR2 SVGIG (reference sequence). V gave up 5 bases and J gave up 0 bases; unmatched junction bases: 2. The CDR3 loop spans 14 amino acids. The sequenced CDR3 bases are TGTGCCTGGTGTAGCGGGGGCTCCTACAATGAG. Its protein is CAWCSGGSYNE. The CDR3 reads in full as CAWCSGGSYNEQFF.

Ten or more counts support this clone. Coverage ceases 3 residues before the CDR3 finishes, and the germline J gene fills in the end. This chain connects TRBV7-9 to TRBJ1-6; D ambiguous. Trimming pared 4 bases from V and 7 bases from J, leaving 11 bases between. This CDR3 comprises 14 residues. From germline, CDR1 is SEHNR and CDR2 FQNEAQ (reference sequence). This CDR3 is CASSSARSNSPLHF. CDR3 DNA (partial): TGTGCCAGCAGCTCCGCACGAAGCAATTCACCC.

This clone was detected ten times or more. The CDR3 end falls 3 residues outside the read, so it is completed with the germline J gene. V and J are TRBV19 and TRBJ1-5, with no clear D. V was pared by 3 bases and J by 1 base, with 7 bases between. The CDR3 consists of 14 residues. CDR1 and CDR2 from the germline V gene are LNHDA and SQIVND (reference sequence). CDR3 bases read: TGTGCCAGTAGTATCATGGCAAGCAATCAGCCC. Amino acid sequence: CASSIMASNQP. The whole CDR3 protein is CASSIMASNQPQHF.

This clone was seen repeatedly, ten times or more. The read gets to within 3 residues of the CDR3 end, and the germline J gene fills in the rest. V usage is TRBV28 and J usage is TRBJ1-5; 8 bases align to TRBD1. Germline CDR1 MDHEN, CDR2 SYDVKM. The CDR3 spans 16 residues. V shed 5 bases, J shed 2 bases, and the junction held 8 bases outside the gene matches. The CDR3 spells CASSPDRGKGNQPQHF. The sequenced CDR3 bases are TGTGCCAGCAGTCCCGACAGGGGTAAAGGCAATCAGCCC.

This clone was counted at least ten times. Here the CDR3 reads CASSFGLAGGTYNEQFF. The covered CDR3 bases are TGCGCCAGCAGCTTCGGACTAGCGGGAGGGACCTACAATGAG. J is TRBJ2-1 and V is TRBV5-1, with 15 bases lining up with TRBD2. Read sequence stops 3 residues before the CDR3 end, and the germline J gene provides the missing end. In germline, CDR1 is SGHRS, CDR2 YFSETQ. The CDR3 sequence is 17 residues long. With V trimmed by 2 bases and J by 2 bases, 2 bases remained unmatched.

There are a few counts of this clone. The CDR3 extends 3 residues past the end of the read, so its final part is completed from the germline J gene. The V call is TRBV19, the J call TRBJ2-1; 8 bases are a match to TRBD2. From germline, CDR1 is LNHDA and CDR2 SQIVND (reference sequence). With V trimmed by 3 bases and J by 2 bases, 3 bases remained unmatched. The CDR3 has 15 residues. The covered CDR3 bases are TGTGCCAGTAGTATTGCTAGCGGGCCCTACAATGAG. It yields the protein CASSIASGPYNE. The whole CDR3 sequence is CASSIASGPYNEQFF.

Ten or more counts support this clone. The observed sequence ends 3 residues before the CDR3 terminus, with the missing tail filled in from the germline J gene. This rearrangement joins TRBV5-1 to TRBJ2-2; D may be TRBD2 (5 bases). The CDR3 sequence is 16 residues long. The germline V gene encodes CDR1 SGHRS and CDR2 YFSETQ. V lost 5 bases to trimming and J lost 6 bases, with 20 bases between them. This CDR3 reads CASSIGLRVWAGELFF. Incomplete CDR3 DNA: TGCGCCAGCAGTATAGGACTGAGGGTGTGGGCCGGGGAG.

This clone was found many times. The junction and the germline gene differ at one end; a read error may be behind it. From the germline J gene comes the end of the CDR3, since the read stops 3 residues before it. The identical CDR3 is also encoded by other nucleotide sequences in the sample. V gene TRBV20-1 combines with J gene TRBJ1-1, with 9 bases identical to TRBD1. Germline V gene lookup returns CDR1 DFQATT and CDR2 SNEGSKA (reference sequence). There are 14 residues in the CDR3. CDR3: CSARDRVKNTEAFF. The covered CDR3 bases are TGTAGTGCTAGGGACAGGGTTAAGAACACTGAA.

This clone appeared many times. The CDR3 spells CASSRNSRGGNEQFF. The DNA read from the CDR3 is TGCGCCAGCAGCAGAAATAGCCGCGGGGGGAATGAG. The rearrangement joins TRBV5-1 to TRBJ2-1; 8 bases map to TRBD2. The DNA ends 3 residues before the CDR3 does, and the rest of the CDR3 is filled in from the germline J gene. Looked up from germline, CDR1 is SGHRS and CDR2 is YFSETQ. Unmatched junction bases numbered 10, after V lost 4 bases and J lost 7 bases. The CDR3 extends over 15 amino acids.

This clone has a handful of counts. The observed sequence ends 3 residues before the CDR3 terminus, with the missing tail filled in from the germline J gene. The rearrangement uses TRBV19 and TRBJ1-2; tentatively, D is TRBD1 (6 bases). The CDR3 length is 14 residues. The germline V gene encodes CDR1 LNHDA and CDR2 SQIVND (reference sequence). The sequenced CDR3 bases are TGTGCCAGCCAACCCCAATCAGGGGTCTACGAC. Translation: CASQPQSGVYD. The whole CDR3 is CASQPQSGVYDYTF.

At least ten counts were recorded for this clone. Coverage ceases 3 residues before the CDR3 finishes, and the germline J gene fills in the end. The J gene is TRBJ1-5, the V gene TRBV5-1; 12 bases map to TRBD1. Germline V gene lookup returns CDR1 SGHRS and CDR2 YFSETQ. The CDR3 spans 16 residues. Trimming cost V 4 bases and J 1 base; bases outside gene matches: 3. Partial CDR3 DNA: TGCGCCAGCAGCATCGGGACAGGGGGCAGCAATCAGCCC. It codes for CASSIGTGGSNQP. The entire CDR3 reads CASSIGTGGSNQPQHF. The full variable domain, rest sourced from reference TRBV5-1 and TRBJ1-5, is KAGVTQTPRYLIKTRGQQVTLSCSPISGHRSVSWYQQTPGQGLQFLFEYFSETQRNKGNFPGRFSGRQFSNSRSEMNVSTLELGDSALYLCASSIGTGGSNQPQHFGDGTRLSIL.